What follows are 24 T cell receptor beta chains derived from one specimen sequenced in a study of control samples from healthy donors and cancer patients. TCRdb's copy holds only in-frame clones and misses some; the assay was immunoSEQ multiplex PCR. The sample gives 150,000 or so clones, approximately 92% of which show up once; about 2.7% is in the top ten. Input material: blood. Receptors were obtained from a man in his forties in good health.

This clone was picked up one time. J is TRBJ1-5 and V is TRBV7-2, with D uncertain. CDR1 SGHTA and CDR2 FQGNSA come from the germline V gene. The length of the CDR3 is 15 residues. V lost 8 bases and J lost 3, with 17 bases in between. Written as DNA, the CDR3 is TGTGCCAGCTCCTCGAGAGCCGGAGACAATCAGCCCCAGCATTTT. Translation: CASSSRAGDNQPQHF.

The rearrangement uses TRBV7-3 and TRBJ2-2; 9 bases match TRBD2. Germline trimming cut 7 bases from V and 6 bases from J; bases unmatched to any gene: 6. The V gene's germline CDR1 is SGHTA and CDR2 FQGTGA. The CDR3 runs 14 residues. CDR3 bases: TGTGCCAGCACCCTCGGCGGGGGGGCCGGGGAGCTGTTTTTT. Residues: CASTLGGGAGELFF.

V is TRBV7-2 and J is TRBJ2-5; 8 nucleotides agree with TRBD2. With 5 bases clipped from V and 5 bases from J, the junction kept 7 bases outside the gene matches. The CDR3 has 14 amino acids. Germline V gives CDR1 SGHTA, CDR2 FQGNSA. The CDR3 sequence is CASSVGLAGETQYF. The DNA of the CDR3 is TGTGCCAGCAGCGTTGGACTAGCTGGGGAGACCCAGTACTTC.

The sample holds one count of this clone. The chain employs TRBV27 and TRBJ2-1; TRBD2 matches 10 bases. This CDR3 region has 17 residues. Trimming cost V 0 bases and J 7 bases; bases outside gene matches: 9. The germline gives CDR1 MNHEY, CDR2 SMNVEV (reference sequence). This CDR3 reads CASSLSLAGAGGNEQFF. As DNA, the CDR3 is TGTGCCAGCAGTTTATCCCTAGCGGGGGCCGGGGGGAATGAGCAGTTCTTC.

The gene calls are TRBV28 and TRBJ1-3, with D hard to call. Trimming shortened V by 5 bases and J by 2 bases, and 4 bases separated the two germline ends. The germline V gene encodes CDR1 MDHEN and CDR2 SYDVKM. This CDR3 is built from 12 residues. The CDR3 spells CASSAAGNTIYF. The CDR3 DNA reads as TGTGCCAGCAGTGCCGCTGGAAACACCATATATTTT.

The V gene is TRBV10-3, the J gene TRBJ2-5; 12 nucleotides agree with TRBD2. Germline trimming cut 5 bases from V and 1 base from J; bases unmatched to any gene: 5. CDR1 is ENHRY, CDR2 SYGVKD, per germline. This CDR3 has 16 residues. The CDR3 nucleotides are TGTGCCATCAGTCCTGGACTAGCGGGGACCCAAGAGACCCAGTACTTC. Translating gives CAISPGLAGTQETQYF.

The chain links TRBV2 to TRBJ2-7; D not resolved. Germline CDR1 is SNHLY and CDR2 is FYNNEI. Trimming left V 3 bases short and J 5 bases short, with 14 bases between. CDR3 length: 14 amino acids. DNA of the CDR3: TGTGCCAGCAGTGATACCTCGGCGGCACACGAGCAGTACTTC. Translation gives CASSDTSAAHEQYF.

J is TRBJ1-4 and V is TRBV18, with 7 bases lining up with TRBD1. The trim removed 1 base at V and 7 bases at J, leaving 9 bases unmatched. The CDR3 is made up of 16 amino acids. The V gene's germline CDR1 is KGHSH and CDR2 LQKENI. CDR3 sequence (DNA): TGTGCCAGCTCACCACAACAGGGGCGGATAGCTGAAAAACTGTTTTTT. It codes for CASSPQQGRIAEKLFF.

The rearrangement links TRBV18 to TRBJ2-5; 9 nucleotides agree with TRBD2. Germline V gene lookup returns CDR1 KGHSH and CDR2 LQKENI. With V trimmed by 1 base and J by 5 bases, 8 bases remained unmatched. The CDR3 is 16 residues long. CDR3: CASSPLPAGGPETQYF. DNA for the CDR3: TGTGCCAGCTCACCACTCCCGGCGGGGGGGCCTGAGACCCAGTACTTC.

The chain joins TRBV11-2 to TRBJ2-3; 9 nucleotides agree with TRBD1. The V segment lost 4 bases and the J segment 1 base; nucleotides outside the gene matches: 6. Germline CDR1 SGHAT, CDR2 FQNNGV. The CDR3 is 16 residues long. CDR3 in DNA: TGTGCCAGCAGCTCCACAGGGGGCTGGGGCACAGATACGCAGTATTTT. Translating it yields CASSSTGGWGTDTQYF.

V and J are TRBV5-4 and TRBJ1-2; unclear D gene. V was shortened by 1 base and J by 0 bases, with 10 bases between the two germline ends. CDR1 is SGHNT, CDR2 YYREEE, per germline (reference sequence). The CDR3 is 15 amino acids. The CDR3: CASSLRTDPNYGYTF. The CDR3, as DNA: TGTGCCAGCAGCTTGAGGACCGACCCTAACTATGGCTACACCTTC.

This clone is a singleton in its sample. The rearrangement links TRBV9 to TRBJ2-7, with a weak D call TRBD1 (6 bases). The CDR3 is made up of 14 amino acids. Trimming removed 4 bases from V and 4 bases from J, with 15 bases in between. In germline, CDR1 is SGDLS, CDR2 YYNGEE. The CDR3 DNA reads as TGTGCCAGCAGCCCCAGGGACATCAGTTACGAGCAGTACTTC. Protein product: CASSPRDISYEQYF.

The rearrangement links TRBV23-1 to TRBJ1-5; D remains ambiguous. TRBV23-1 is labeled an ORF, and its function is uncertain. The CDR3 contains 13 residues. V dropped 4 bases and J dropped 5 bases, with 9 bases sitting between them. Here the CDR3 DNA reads TGCGCCAGCAGTCGGAGGGCTGATCAGCCCCAGCATTTT. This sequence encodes CASSRRADQPQHF.

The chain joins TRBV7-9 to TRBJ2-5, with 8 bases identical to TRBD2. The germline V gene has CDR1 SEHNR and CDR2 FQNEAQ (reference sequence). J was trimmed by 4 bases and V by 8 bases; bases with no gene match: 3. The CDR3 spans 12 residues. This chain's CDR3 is CASLAGSETQYF. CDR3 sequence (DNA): TGTGCCAGCTTAGCGGGATCAGAGACCCAGTACTTC.

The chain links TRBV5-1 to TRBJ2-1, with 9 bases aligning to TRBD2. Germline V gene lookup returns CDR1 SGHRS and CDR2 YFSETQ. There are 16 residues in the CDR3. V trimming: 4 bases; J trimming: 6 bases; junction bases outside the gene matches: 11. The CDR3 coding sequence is TGCGCCAGCAGCCCGCGGGGGGGTATAGTCCCCAATGAGCAGTTCTTC. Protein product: CASSPRGGIVPNEQFF.

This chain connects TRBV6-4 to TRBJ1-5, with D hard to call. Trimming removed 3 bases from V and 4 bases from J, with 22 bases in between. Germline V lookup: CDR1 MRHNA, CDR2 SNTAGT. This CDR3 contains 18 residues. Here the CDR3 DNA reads TGTGCCAGCAGTGAACTTGCGTTCTCGAGAAGCAAAAATCAGCCCCAGCATTTT. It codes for CASSELAFSRSKNQPQHF.

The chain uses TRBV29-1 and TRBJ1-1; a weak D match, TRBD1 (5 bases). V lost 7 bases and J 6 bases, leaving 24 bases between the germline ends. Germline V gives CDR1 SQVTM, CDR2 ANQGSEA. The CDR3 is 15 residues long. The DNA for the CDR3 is TGCAGCGCCCTCCCCCCAAGGGGTTTGGGCGCTGAAGCTTTCTTT. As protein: CSALPPRGLGAEAFF.

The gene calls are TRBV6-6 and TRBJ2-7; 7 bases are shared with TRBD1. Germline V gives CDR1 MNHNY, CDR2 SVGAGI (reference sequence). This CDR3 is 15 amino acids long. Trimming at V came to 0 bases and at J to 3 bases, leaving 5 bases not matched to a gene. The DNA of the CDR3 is TGTGCCAGCAGTTACTCCCGCGACAGGGACTACGAGCAGTACTTC. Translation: CASSYSRDRDYEQYF.

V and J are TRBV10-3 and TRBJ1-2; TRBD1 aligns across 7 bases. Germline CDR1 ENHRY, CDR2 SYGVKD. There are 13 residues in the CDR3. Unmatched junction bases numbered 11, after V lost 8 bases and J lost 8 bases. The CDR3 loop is CAIALSDRTGYTF. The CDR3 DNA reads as TGTGCCATCGCATTGTCGGACAGGACGGGCTACACCTTC.

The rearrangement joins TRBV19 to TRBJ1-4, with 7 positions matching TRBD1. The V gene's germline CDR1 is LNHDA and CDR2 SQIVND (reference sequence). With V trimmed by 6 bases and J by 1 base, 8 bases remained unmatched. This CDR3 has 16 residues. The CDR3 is CASRLGQAGTNEKLFF. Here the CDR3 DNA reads TGTGCCAGTAGGCTTGGACAGGCCGGAACTAATGAAAAACTGTTTTTT. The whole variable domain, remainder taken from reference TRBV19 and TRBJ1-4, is DGGITQSPKYLFRKEGQNVTLSCEQNLNHDAMYWYRQDPGQGLRLIYYSQIVNDFQKGDIAEGYSVSREKKESFPLTVTSAQKNPTAFYLCASRLGQAGTNEKLFFGSGTQLSVL.

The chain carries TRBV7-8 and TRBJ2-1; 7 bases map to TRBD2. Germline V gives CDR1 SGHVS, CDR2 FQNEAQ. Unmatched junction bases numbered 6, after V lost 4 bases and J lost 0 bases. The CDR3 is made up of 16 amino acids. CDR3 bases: TGTGCCAGCAGCTCACTAGCGACGTCCTCCTACAATGAGCAGTTCTTC. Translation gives CASSSLATSSYNEQFF.

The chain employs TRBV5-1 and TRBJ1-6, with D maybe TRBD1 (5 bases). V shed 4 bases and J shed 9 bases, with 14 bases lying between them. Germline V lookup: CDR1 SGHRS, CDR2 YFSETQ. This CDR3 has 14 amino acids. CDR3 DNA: TGCGCCAGCAGCCCTATCGGTGGGGCTTCACCCCTCCACTTT. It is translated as CASSPIGGASPLHF. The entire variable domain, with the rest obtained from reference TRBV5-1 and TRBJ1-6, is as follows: KAGVTQTPRYLIKTRGQQVTLSCSPISGHRSVSWYQQTPGQGLQFLFEYFSETQRNKGNFPGRFSGRQFSNSRSEMNVSTLELGDSALYLCASSPIGGASPLHFGNGTRLTVT.

For the CDR3, the DNA is TGTGCCAGCTCACAGAGGGGGGCAACCTATAATTCACCCCTCCACTTT. The encoded protein is CASSQRGATYNSPLHF. This sequence joins TRBV27 and TRBJ1-6; weak D call: TRBD1 (6 bases). The germline V gene has CDR1 MNHEY and CDR2 SMNVEV (reference sequence). Trimming took 8 bases from V and 2 from J, leaving 16 bases between them. The CDR3 is 16 amino acids.

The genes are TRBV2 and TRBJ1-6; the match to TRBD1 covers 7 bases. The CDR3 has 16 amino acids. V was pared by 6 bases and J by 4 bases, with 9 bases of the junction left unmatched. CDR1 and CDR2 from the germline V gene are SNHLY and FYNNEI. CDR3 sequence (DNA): TGTGCCAGCAGGCCATCGGGGACAGCTTATAATTCACCCCTCCACTTT. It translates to CASRPSGTAYNSPLHF.